These T cell receptor beta chains were read from a single sample in a study of blood T cell repertoires in COVID-19. The data were produced by immunoSEQ multiplex PCR, yet TCRdb's version contains in-frame clones alone and is incomplete. The sample includes about 40,000 clones, around nine tenths of them seen just once. What was sequenced was peripheral blood. The origin of the receptors is a human donor in a cohort sampled during active COVID-19. Both conserved end residues are part of each CDR3. D genes are given only for firm matches. Part of the rows lack a size; the others show once, few, many or a class for expanded clones.

V gene	J gene	clone size	D gene	CDR3 protein	CDR3 DNA
TRBV6-6	TRBJ1-2	.	TRBD1	CASSYGTERRGYTF	TGTGCCAGCAGTTACGGGACAGAGCGGAGAGGCTACACCTTC
TRBV28	TRBJ1-1	.	TRBD1	CASRQGQGADTEAFF	TGTGCCAGCAGGCAGGGACAGGGGGCGGACACTGAAGCTTTCTTT
TRBV9	TRBJ1-4	.	.	CASSVDIGELGEKLFF	TGTGCCAGCAGCGTAGATATCGGGGAGTTGGGTGAAAAACTGTTTTTT
TRBV11-2	TRBJ1-5	.	TRBD1	CASSRVPGTGNQPQHF	TGTGCCAGCAGCCGGGTCCCCGGGACAGGGAATCAGCCCCAGCATTTT
TRBV6-1	TRBJ1-2	.	TRBD1	CASSESGGNWGGYTF	TGTGCCAGCAGTGAATCAGGGGGTAATTGGGGTGGCTACACCTTC
TRBV19	TRBJ1-6	.	.	CASSAPGSPLHF	TGTGCCAGTAGTGCTCCGGGTTCACCCCTCCACTTT
TRBV5-6	TRBJ1-4	.	TRBD1	CASSLVTGGEKLFF	TGTGCCAGCAGCTTGGTGACAGGGGGTGAAAAACTGTTTTTT
TRBV11-2	TRBJ2-7	.	TRBD2	CASSPQGGLAGLSYEQYF	TGTGCCAGCAGCCCACAAGGGGGGCTAGCGGGGCTTTCCTACGAGCAGTACTTC
TRBV25-1	TRBJ1-3	.	TRBD1	CASSDDRGGNTIYF	TGTGCCAGCAGTGACGACAGGGGTGGAAACACCATATATTTT
TRBV18	TRBJ1-1	.	.	CASSTDEGRITEAFF	TGTGCCAGCTCCACAGATGAGGGAAGAATCACTGAAGCTTTCTTT
TRBV21-1	TRBJ1-2	.	.	CASSKGGFYGYTF	TGTGCCAGCAGCAAAGGGGGCTTCTATGGCTACACCTTC
TRBV11-2	TRBJ2-7	.	TRBD2	CASSLGGGYEQYF	TGTGCCAGCAGCTTGGGCGGGGGATACGAGCAGTACTTC
TRBV5-1	TRBJ2-5	.	TRBD2	CASSFRIGGQETQYF	TGCGCCAGCAGTTTTCGGATCGGGGGGCAAGAGACCCAGTACTTC
TRBV5-1	TRBJ1-1	.	TRBD1	CASSLGTGETPEAFF	TGCGCCAGCAGCTTAGGGACAGGAGAGACTCCGGAAGCTTTCTTT
TRBV7-8	TRBJ2-7	.	TRBD1	CASSWGQGSYEQYF	TGTGCCAGCAGCTGGGGACAGGGCTCCTACGAGCAGTACTTC
TRBV5-1	TRBJ1-2	.	.	CASSLGADYGYTF	TGCGCCAGCAGCTTGGGAGCGGACTATGGCTACACCTTC
TRBV9	TRBJ1-2	once	.	CASSVEGAINYGYTF	TGTGCCAGCAGCGTAGAAGGAGCCATTAACTATGGCTACACCTTC
TRBV7-9	TRBJ1-2	.	.	CASSLAGQGYGYTF	TGTGCCAGCAGCTTAGCTGGGCAGGGATATGGCTACACCTTC
TRBV19	TRBJ2-3	.	.	CASSISSSPDTQYF	TGTGCCAGTAGTATAAGCTCATCGCCAGATACGCAGTATTTT
TRBV25-1	TRBJ2-2	.	.	CASSLRAGELFF	TGTGCCAGCAGTCTGAGGGCCGGGGAGCTGTTTTTT
TRBV12-5	TRBJ1-3	few	TRBD1	CASGLVRTGTWGNTIYF	TGTGCTAGTGGTTTGGTAAGGACAGGAACCTGGGGAAACACCATATATTTT
TRBV18	TRBJ1-4	.	.	CASSPDLSEKLFF	TGTGCCAGCTCACCGGACTTGAGTGAAAAACTGTTTTTT
TRBV29-1	TRBJ1-3	.	.	CSVGQSGNTIYF	TGCAGCGTAGGACAGTCTGGAAACACCATATATTTT